This note documents a single TCR beta chain sequence. The specificity of this receptor is unknown. This could be a read error, since a much larger clone is one nucleotide away. To demonstrate the VDJtools post-analysis software, the study profiled TCR beta repertoires from the peripheral blood of some 13 young patients with multiple sclerosis. Multiple sclerosis patients were children and adolescents aged about 6 to 15 years. Library method: PCR. The listed sequencing device is Illumina HiSeq 2500. Unique molecular identifiers were incorporated into TCR beta cDNA libraries to reduce PCR and sequencing biases. Roughly 500,000 cDNA molecules were obtained for every 1 to 10 million input T cells, so each molecule roughly corresponded to one T cell. The patient libraries were prepared and sequenced with the same protocol used for the earlier healthy control dataset. Within a given batch, samples were prepared together, multiplexed and sequenced on the same HiSeq lane. Turning to the authors' computational methods: Raw barcoded reads were processed with MIGEC, discarding single-read molecular identifier groups before consensus assembly and CDR3 extraction. VDJtools was used for post-analysis of the clonotype tables, and diversity was normalized by down-sampling every dataset to the size of the smallest sample. In repertoire overlap clustering, CDR3 amino acid sequences, but not nucleotide sequences, were matched to correct batch-related cross-sample contamination. TCRdb cleaned the public reads at Q25 with fastp, built clones with MiXCR and kept in-frame beta chains. Each record represents a unique CDR3 protein, reported with the most common genes and DNA among its rows. TCRdb, rather than the study authors, made the V and J calls. In this sample the table shows 250,000 to 300,000 distinct CDR3 sequences, 35% to 45% of which occur a single time. The ten largest clones represent 4% to 6% of the sample.

The CDR3 measures 15 amino acids from cysteine to phenylalanine. Of the read, only the CDR3 DNA is kept; its 45 bases are in frame from base 1. From a lookup of the germline V gene, CDR1 and CDR2 are SGHVS and FQNEAQ. This sample is drawn from a study of post-analysis software for immune sequencing data (dated by TCRdb to between 2014 and 2016). Regarding the research as a whole: Relapsing-remitting, secondary progressive and progressive-relapsing multiple sclerosis were recorded as disease courses, and subtype annotation was lacking for some patients. A subset of samples was prepared in parallel using single-end sample barcoding, then pooled and co-amplified after Illumina adapter ligation. The multiple sclerosis patient repertoires were compared with approximately 11 previously published healthy control repertoires from donors aged about 6 to 28 years. On the study overall, not on this receptor specifically: Direct clustering with F measure revealed strong co-clustering of samples prepared in the same batch, which led to a batch-effect correction. Significantly lower normalized Chao1 diversity was found in multiple sclerosis patients than in controls, suggesting substantial peripheral T-cell clonal expansion. The multiple sclerosis patient group was slightly younger than the control group. Patients showed significantly higher frequencies than controls for a handful of TRBV segments, among them TRBV5-6, TRBV5-1 and TRBV20-1.

The sequence was obtained from a girl between 10 and 17 years old with multiple sclerosis. This receptor chain uses TRBV7-8 and TRBJ1-6; 9 of the junction bases match TRBD1. The specimen sequenced was blood. The bases read TGTGCCTCGGGGAGTGGGGGACAGGGAAATTCACCCCGCCACTTT. This yields the protein CASGSGGQGNSPRHF.